This T cell receptor beta chain was obtained from a study of neurological immune-mediated disorders. Overall study results and limits: None of the CDR3 amino acid sequences found in expanded clones was shared across subjects. This suggests that the TCR-beta repertoires were private in all groups. The greatest TCR clonal expansion appeared in HTLV-1-associated myelopathy and the smallest, falling below healthy controls, in multiple sclerosis.

Described time point: longitudinal time-point 3. The unsorted libraries were prepared from 2 million PBMCs (stored at -80 C). In its sample, this clonotype was seen many times. Its antigen is still unknown. Synthesis of cDNA was accomplished via 5'RACE employing 10-nucleotide random UMIs. TCRdb ran MiXCR on the 5' RACE reads and lists one entry per CDR3 protein. The data show fewer than 110,000 distinct CDR3 sequences, 10% to 12% seen once. Germline trimming cut 4 bases from V and 0 bases from J; bases unmatched to any gene: 4. Germline V gene sequence: CDR1 SGHRS, CDR2 YFSETQ. There are 16 residues in the CDR3.

The receptor comes from a female donor with HTLV-1-associated myelopathy (HAM/TSP). J is TRBJ2-6 and V is TRBV5-1; 7 nucleotides line up with TRBD2. The sequencing sample was made of PBMCs. CDR3 DNA sequence: TGCGCCAGCAGCGGCGGGGGATACTCTGGGGCCAACGTCCTGACTTTC. It specifies CASSGGGYSGANVLTF.